Below, 24 T cell receptor beta chains from the same sample are listed, as sequenced in a study of T cell changes during pregnancy in multiple sclerosis. Libraries were prepared by immunoSEQ multiplex PCR; TCRdb keeps only in-frame clonotypes and omits some of them. The profile shows approximately 38,000 clones, 92% of them singletons. The sample here was CD8+ T cells from peripheral blood mononuclear cells, taken in the third trimester of pregnancy. These receptors were taken from a female donor with multiple sclerosis, enrolled in a pregnancy study.

The rearrangement uses TRBV29-1 and TRBJ2-2; TRBD2 matches 8 bases. The CDR3 has 13 residues. The V gene end was trimmed by 7 bases and the J gene end by 3 bases; junction bases not matched to a gene: 4. From germline, CDR1 is SQVTM and CDR2 ANQGSEA. Written as DNA, the CDR3 is TGCAGCGCCAGCGGGAGTCACACCGGGGAGCTGTTTTTT. Translation: CSASGSHTGELFF.

J is TRBJ2-1 and V is TRBV10-3; the D gene is possibly TRBD1 (6 bases). The CDR3 loop spans 18 amino acids. V lost 5 bases, J lost 1 base, and 21 bases lay in between. Germline V CDR1 and CDR2: ENHRY, SYGVKD. CDR3 in DNA: TGTGCCATCAGTCCGGGACAAGTCGACCCTGGATCCTACAATGAGCAGTTCTTC. Its translation: CAISPGQVDPGSYNEQFF.

The chain is built from TRBV18 and TRBJ2-7; perhaps TRBD1 as D (5 bases). CDR3 length: 13 amino acids. Germline V CDR1 and CDR2: KGHSH, LQKENI. V gave up 0 bases and J gave up 3 bases, with 6 bases separating them. In DNA form, the CDR3 reads TGTGCCAGCTCACCACCAGACAGCTACGAGCAGTACTTC. As protein: CASSPPDSYEQYF.

This clone has a single count. The rearrangement links TRBV13 to TRBJ2-7, with D possibly TRBD2 on 6 matching bases. The V gene lost 3 bases and the J gene lost 9 bases, with 24 bases spanning the gap. The CDR3 contains 16 residues. Germline CDR1 and CDR2: PRHDT and FYEKMQ (reference sequence). The CDR3 region has the DNA TGTGCCAGCAGCTTTAGGATTGGCGGGATGGCTTCGGGGCAGTACTTC. This translates into CASSFRIGGMASGQYF.

The gene calls are TRBV4-3 and TRBJ2-2; D ambiguous. The CDR3 is made up of 12 amino acids. Germline V lookup: CDR1 LGHNA, CDR2 YSLEER. V was trimmed by 5 bases and J by 7 bases, leaving 8 bases between them. CDR3 loop: CASSDLDGELFF. The CDR3 bases are TGCGCCAGCAGCGACTTGGACGGGGAGCTGTTTTTT.

The chain uses TRBV27 and TRBJ2-7, with D perhaps matching TRBD2 (6 bases). Germline V gene lookup returns CDR1 MNHEY and CDR2 SMNVEV (reference sequence). The CDR3 sequence is 14 residues long. Trimming removed 3 bases from V and 3 bases from J, with 12 bases in between. CDR3 sequence: CASSFEVGGYEQYF. The CDR3 DNA is TGTGCCAGCAGTTTTGAAGTGGGAGGCTACGAGCAGTACTTC.

V gene TRBV4-2 combines with J gene TRBJ2-3; the match to TRBD2 covers 9 bases. The germline gives CDR1 LGHNA, CDR2 YNFKEQ. V shed 3 bases, J shed 5 bases, and the junction held 9 bases outside the gene matches. The CDR3 extends over 16 amino acids. The DNA of the CDR3 is TGTGCCAGCAGCCAGAGGACTAGCGAATTAGGAGATACGCAGTATTTT. Encoded protein: CASSQRTSELGDTQYF.

The chain joins TRBV28 to TRBJ1-2; tentatively, D is TRBD1 (5 bases). This CDR3 contains 13 residues. Trimming shortened V by 6 bases and J by 5 bases, and 13 bases separated the two germline ends. Germline V CDR1 and CDR2: MDHEN, SYDVKM. CDR3 sequence reads: CASSRRADYGYTF. The DNA of the CDR3 is TGTGCCAGCAGCCGCAGGGCCGATTATGGCTACACCTTC.

The V and J genes are TRBV9 and TRBJ1-3, with 8 bases fitting TRBD1. V dropped 3 bases and J dropped 4; count of bases not matched to a gene: 9. Germline-derived CDR1 and CDR2 are SGDLS and YYNGEE. The CDR3 has 16 amino acids. The CDR3 DNA reads as TGTGCCAGCAGCGGAGAGGACAGGGTGGGAGGAAACACCATATATTTT. Translated: CASSGEDRVGGNTIYF.

The V gene is TRBV4-3, the J gene TRBJ2-1; perhaps TRBD2 as D (5 bases). CDR1 and CDR2 (germline): LGHNA, YSLEER. The CDR3 covers 15 residues. V was cut by 1 base and J by 6 bases, with 13 bases left in between. This CDR3 reads CASSQVGRGFNEQFF. In DNA form, the CDR3 reads TGCGCCAGCAGCCAAGTCGGTCGGGGATTCAATGAGCAGTTCTTC.

The chain employs TRBV7-3 and TRBJ2-3; TRBD2 aligns across 8 bases. CDR1 and CDR2 from the germline V gene are SGHTA and FQGTGA. The CDR3 has 16 amino acids. Trimming removed 5 bases from V and 0 bases from J; junction bases left unmatched: 7. The CDR3 sequence: CASSKTGGRSTDTQYF. CDR3 bases: TGTGCCAGCAGCAAAACGGGCGGGAGGAGCACAGATACGCAGTATTTT.

V and J are TRBV10-3 and TRBJ2-5, with 11 bases aligning to TRBD2. CDR1 is ENHRY and CDR2 is SYGVKD in the germline V gene. J gave up 4 bases and V 4 bases, and 11 bases lay outside the gene matches. This CDR3 has 17 amino acids. As DNA, the CDR3 is TGTGCCATCAGTGGGACTGAACTAGCGGGAGTTGGAGAGACCCAGTACTTC. Translated, it gives CAISGTELAGVGETQYF.

The chain employs TRBV7-2 and TRBJ1-5, with D uncertain. Germline V CDR1 and CDR2: SGHTA, FQGNSA. Trimming left V 5 bases short and J 4 bases short, with 6 bases between. This CDR3 is built from 12 residues. CDR3 residues: CASSPLNQPQHF. Written as DNA, the CDR3 is TGTGCCAGCAGCCCCTTGAATCAGCCCCAGCATTTT.

CDR3 sequence (DNA): TGCGCCAGCAGCCAAGATGGGGGACAGGGGTACAATGAGCAGTTCTTC. Its protein is CASSQDGGQGYNEQFF. This rearrangement joins TRBV4-3 to TRBJ2-1; 10 bases are a match to TRBD1. This CDR3 comprises 16 residues. The germline V gene encodes CDR1 LGHNA and CDR2 YSLEER. J gave up 4 bases and V 0 bases, and 3 bases lay outside the gene matches.

The chain joins TRBV11-2 to TRBJ1-1; no definite D call. Trimming stripped 1 base from V and 1 base from J, with 10 bases between. Germline V lookup: CDR1 SGHAT, CDR2 FQNNGV. CDR3 length: 15 residues. The CDR3 DNA is TGTGCCAGCAGCTTAGTTCCAGATTCGAACACTGAAGCTTTCTTT. Its protein product is CASSLVPDSNTEAFF.

This chain connects TRBV12-5 to TRBJ2-1; D unclear. V was trimmed by 4 bases and J by 4 bases, leaving 14 bases between them. Germline lookup yields CDR1 LGHNT and CDR2 FRNRAP. This CDR3 is 15 amino acids long. The CDR3 region is CASGSSHGVYNEQFF. The CDR3 nucleotides are TGTGCTAGTGGTTCCTCCCACGGAGTATACAATGAGCAGTTCTTC. Variable domain in full (rest from reference TRBV12-5 and TRBJ2-1): DARVTQTPRHKVTEMGQEVTMRCQPILGHNTVFWYRQTMMQGLELLAYFRNRAPLDDSGMPKDRFSAEMPDATLATLKIQPSEPRDSAVYFCASGSSHGVYNEQFFGPGTRLTVL.

The chain recombines TRBV13 with TRBJ1-2, with a weak D call TRBD1 (6 bases). V was pared by 7 bases and J by 3 bases, with 15 bases between. The CDR3 consists of 14 residues. The germline CDR1 and CDR2 sequences are PRHDT and FYEKMQ (reference sequence). CDR3 region: CASTLRGADYGYTF. The CDR3 nucleotides are TGTGCCAGCACCCTACGGGGGGCGGACTATGGCTACACCTTC.

The chain carries TRBV11-3 and TRBJ2-5; 9 bases line up with TRBD1. The CDR3 contains 18 residues. Germline loops: CDR1 SGHNT, CDR2 YENEEA. With 4 bases clipped from V and 5 bases from J, the junction kept 17 bases outside the gene matches. The CDR3 region is CASSSGQGWTKIVETQYF. CDR3 sequence (DNA): TGTGCCAGCAGCTCAGGACAGGGGTGGACCAAAATTGTGGAGACCCAGTACTTC.

This clone was counted once. CDR3 in DNA: TGTGCCAGCAGCCCCCCTAGGGGACTAGGGGACGAGCAGTACTTC. Protein product: CASSPPRGLGDEQYF. The genes are TRBV7-9 and TRBJ2-7, with 8 bases fitting TRBD2. V trimming: 5 bases; J trimming: 5 bases; junction bases outside the gene matches: 11. This CDR3 contains 15 residues. Germline assignment: CDR1 SEHNR and CDR2 FQNEAQ (reference sequence).

The V and J genes are TRBV10-2 and TRBJ2-3; TRBD2 matches at 8 bases. The CDR3 loop spans 16 amino acids. CDR1 and CDR2 (germline): WSHSY, SAAADI. The J segment lost 4 bases and the V segment lost 6 bases, leaving 12 bases of the junction unmatched. In nucleotides, the CDR3 is TGCGCCAGCAGCAATACGGGGGAACTAGCGGCAGATACGCAGTATTTT. This encodes CASSNTGELAADTQYF.

The chain combines TRBV19 with TRBJ1-1; D gene uncertain. The V and J ends lost 3 bases and 8 bases respectively, with 13 bases between them. Looked up from germline, CDR1 is LNHDA and CDR2 is SQIVND (reference sequence). There are 13 residues in the CDR3. CDR3 sequence reads: CASSMGAYAEAFF. In nucleotides, the CDR3 is TGTGCCAGTAGTATGGGCGCGTATGCCGAAGCTTTCTTT.

The J gene is TRBJ1-4, the V gene TRBV27; D is undetermined. The V end was cut by 4 bases, the J end by 0 bases, with 9 bases between. The CDR3 sequence is 15 residues long. CDR1 and CDR2 from the germline V gene are MNHEY and SMNVEV (reference sequence). CDR3 sequence: CASSSRFATNEKLFF. The DNA of the CDR3 is TGTGCCAGCAGTTCCAGATTTGCAACTAATGAAAAACTGTTTTTT.

J is TRBJ2-5 and V is TRBV7-9; possible D gene TRBD2, 5 bases. The V gene's germline CDR1 is SEHNR and CDR2 FQNEAQ (reference sequence). The CDR3 extends over 16 amino acids. Between the trimmed V and J ends, which lost 1 base and 2 bases, there was a span of 14 bases. CDR3 DNA: TGTGCCAGCAGCTTAGAAATGGACTCTTCTCAAGAGACCCAGTACTTC. Amino acid sequence: CASSLEMDSSQETQYF.

V and J are TRBV2 and TRBJ1-5; D is ambiguous. The CDR3 has 14 amino acids. V lost 7 bases and J 7 bases, leaving 17 bases between the germline ends. The V gene's germline CDR1 is SNHLY and CDR2 FYNNEI. CDR3 sequence (DNA): TGTGCCAGCACCCGGTGGAGGGAAGGACAGCCCCAGCATTTT. Its translation: CASTRWREGQPQHF.